Each of the 27 T cell receptor beta chains below was sequenced from the same sample in a study of a mutant IDH1 vaccine in newly diagnosed glioma. Measured with immunoSEQ multiplex PCR; TCRdb has only the in-frame clones, and not every one. Of roughly 60,000 clones listed, approximately 85% are singletons. Time point noted: week 23, last vaccination. Each vaccine dose was 300 ug of mutant IDH1 20-mer peptide, with topical imiquimod. Their antigens remain unidentified. The sample in question was PBMCs, obtained from a glioma patient whose treatment included an IDH1 peptide vaccine. The receptors originated from a man aged 30-40 years with glioma.

This clone showed up just a few times. The V call is TRBV7-9, the J call TRBJ1-5; 10 bases are shared with TRBD1. The V gene end was trimmed by 3 bases and the J gene end by 6 bases; junction bases not matched to a gene: 8. CDR1 SEHNR and CDR2 FQNEAQ come from the germline V gene (reference sequence). The CDR3 covers 16 residues. The CDR3 DNA reads as TGTGCCAGCAGCTTGGACGCCGGGACAGGGGCTCAGCCCCAGCATTTT. It encodes CASSLDAGTGAQPQHF.

The chain recombines TRBV5-1 with TRBJ2-2; a possible D gene is TRBD2 (6 bases). This CDR3 is 15 amino acids long. The V gene's germline CDR1 is SGHRS and CDR2 YFSETQ. The V end was cut by 5 bases, the J end by 6 bases, with 17 bases between. The CDR3 protein is CASRIGGSGSGELFF. DNA for the CDR3: TGCGCCAGCAGAATTGGAGGGAGTGGATCCGGGGAGCTGTTTTTT.

The rearrangement uses TRBV7-9 and TRBJ1-1, with D possibly matching TRBD1 (5 bases). Germline values: CDR1 SEHNR, CDR2 FQNEAQ (reference sequence). V lost 5 bases to trimming and J lost 10 bases, with 14 bases between them. The CDR3 has 12 residues. CDR3 DNA sequence: TGTGCCAGCAGCCTGGGGCAGGGAACAGCTTTCTTT. Its translation: CASSLGQGTAFF.

This clone was picked up one time. The rearrangement uses TRBV27 and TRBJ1-3; D is possibly TRBD1 (5 bases). Germline assignment: CDR1 MNHEY and CDR2 SMNVEV (reference sequence). This CDR3 comprises 17 residues. Trimming pared 2 bases from V and 0 bases from J, leaving 14 bases between. CDR3 bases: TGTGCCAGCAGTTTACATGGGACGGTGGACTCTGGAAACACCATATATTTT. This encodes CASSLHGTVDSGNTIYF.

V is TRBV28 and J is TRBJ1-3; no reliable D call. The V end was cut by 6 bases, the J end by 0 bases, with 18 bases between. This CDR3 spans 17 amino acids. Germline lookup yields CDR1 MDHEN and CDR2 SYDVKM. The CDR3 region is CASRLSSGETSGNTIYF. CDR3 coding DNA: TGTGCCAGCAGATTAAGTTCGGGAGAAACCTCTGGAAACACCATATATTTT.

CDR3 region: CSAHDSYEQFF. The CDR3 DNA sequence: TGCAGTGCTCACGACAGTTATGAGCAGTTCTTC. This chain links TRBV20-1 with TRBJ2-1; a possible D gene is TRBD1 (5 bases). The V gene's germline CDR1 is DFQATT and CDR2 SNEGSKA (reference sequence). The CDR3 sequence is 11 residues long. V lost 5 bases and J 8 bases, leaving 10 bases between the germline ends.

The chain links TRBV6-1 to TRBJ2-7; maybe TRBD2 (7 bases). The CDR3 spans 15 residues. CDR1 is MNHNS, CDR2 SASEGT, per germline. The V gene lost 5 bases and the J gene lost 2 bases, with 16 bases spanning the gap. This chain's CDR3 is CASSHEGGPTYEQYF. The CDR3, as DNA: TGTGCCAGCAGTCATGAGGGGGGGCCCACCTACGAGCAGTACTTC.

This chain links TRBV7-8 with TRBJ1-6, with 9 bases identical to TRBD1. Trimming at V came to 5 bases and at J to 7 bases, leaving 21 bases not matched to a gene. This CDR3 comprises 20 residues. The V gene's germline CDR1 is SGHVS and CDR2 FQNEAQ. The CDR3 sequence is CASSRTTGTGTALGNSPLHF. In DNA, the CDR3 is TGTGCCAGCAGCAGGACAACCGGGACAGGGACCGCTCTGGGAAATTCACCCCTCCACTTT.

There are a few counts of this clone. This chain connects TRBV14 to TRBJ1-1; D perhaps matches TRBD1 (5 bases). V was pared by 4 bases and J by 2 bases, with 14 bases between. The CDR3 runs to 15 residues. Germline CDR1 SGHDN, CDR2 FVKESK. The CDR3 DNA follows: TGTGCCAGCAGCCCCCCCAGCTGGACAAACACTGAAGCTTTCTTT. It specifies CASSPPSWTNTEAFF.

V and J are TRBV5-6 and TRBJ2-5; D gene uncertain. The J call may be mistaken, given a closer DNA end match to TRBJ2-7. Germline-derived CDR1 and CDR2 are SGHDT and YYEEEE. CDR3 length: 14 amino acids. CDR3 region: CASSSTRSSYEQYF. The CDR3 region has the DNA TGTGCCAGCAGCTCGACCCGTTCCTCCTACGAGCAGTACTTC.

The chain combines TRBV28 with TRBJ2-5; TRBD2 matches 9 bases. CDR1 MDHEN and CDR2 SYDVKM come from the germline V gene. J lost 5 bases, V lost 4 bases, and 8 bases had no gene match. The CDR3 extends over 15 amino acids. The CDR3 loop reads CASSSPAGGGETQYF. CDR3 sequence (DNA): TGTGCCAGCAGTTCCCCAGCGGGGGGCGGGGAGACCCAGTACTTC.

J is TRBJ2-2 and V is TRBV5-4; 10 bases match TRBD1. The V and J ends lost 5 bases and 0 bases, in that order; junction bases with no gene match: 4. Germline V lookup: CDR1 SGHNT, CDR2 YYREEE (reference sequence). This CDR3 has 16 residues. CDR3 nucleotides: TGTGCCAGCAGAAGACAGGGGGCCGCGAACACCGGGGAGCTGTTTTTT. Protein sequence: CASRRQGAANTGELFF.

The rearrangement uses TRBV11-2 and TRBJ1-2, with 10 bases identical to TRBD1. The CDR3 has 15 amino acids. The germline V gene encodes CDR1 SGHAT and CDR2 FQNNGV. V lost 8 bases to trimming and J lost 2 bases; unmatched junction nucleotides: 8. The CDR3 loop reads CASYDRGLVNYGYTF. For the CDR3, the DNA is TGTGCCAGCTACGACAGGGGGCTGGTAAACTATGGCTACACCTTC.

The V and J genes are TRBV5-1 and TRBJ1-1, with 8 bases fitting TRBD1. Per germline, CDR1 SGHRS and CDR2 YFSETQ. The CDR3 runs to 15 residues. V lost 3 bases, J lost 1 base, and 5 bases stayed unmatched. The CDR3 region has the DNA TGCGCCAGCAGCTCGCTCAGGGGGCCGAACACTGAAGCTTTCTTT. Translated, it gives CASSSLRGPNTEAFF.

This chain connects TRBV27 to TRBJ2-1, with 8 bases fitting TRBD1. Germline values: CDR1 MNHEY, CDR2 SMNVEV (reference sequence). Trimming cost V 4 bases and J 4 bases; bases outside gene matches: 3. CDR3 size: 14 residues. CDR3 nucleotide sequence: TGTGCCAGCAGTTCGGGACAGGAATACAATGAGCAGTTCTTC. Residues: CASSSGQEYNEQFF.

The rearrangement links TRBV6-1 to TRBJ2-7; D is undetermined. CDR3 length: 14 residues. CDR1 is MNHNS, CDR2 SASEGT, per germline. The V end lost 4 bases, the J end lost 3 bases, and 13 bases lay between the germline ends. The chain's CDR3 is CASSATPELYEQYF. In nucleotides, the CDR3 is TGTGCCAGCAGTGCGACACCAGAGCTCTACGAGCAGTACTTC.

The chain has TRBV2 and TRBJ1-3, with D unresolved. Trimming left V 5 bases short and J 0 bases short, with 5 bases between. Per the germline V gene, CDR1 is SNHLY and CDR2 is FYNNEI. This CDR3 contains 13 residues. The CDR3 loop is CASSIFSGNTIYF. As DNA, the CDR3 is TGTGCCAGCAGTATATTCTCTGGAAACACCATATATTTT.

This clone occurred a few times. The V and J genes are TRBV4-1 and TRBJ2-6, with D hard to call. Germline lookup yields CDR1 MGHRA and CDR2 YSYEKL. CDR3 length: 17 amino acids. Trimming removed 1 base from V and 0 bases from J, with 10 bases in between. The CDR3 sequence is CASSQATASSGANVLTF. Written as DNA, the CDR3 is TGCGCCAGCAGCCAAGCAACAGCAAGCTCTGGGGCCAACGTCCTGACTTTC.

The chain combines TRBV27 with TRBJ1-2; 8 positions match TRBD1. Germline lookup yields CDR1 MNHEY and CDR2 SMNVEV (reference sequence). After removal of 6 bases from V and 2 bases from J, the junction contained 8 bases not matched to a gene. This CDR3 has 15 amino acids. As DNA, the CDR3 is TGTGCCAGCAGGGGTCAGGGGGCGAAGAACTATGGCTACACCTTC. It yields the protein CASRGQGAKNYGYTF.

The genes are TRBV5-4 and TRBJ2-2; TRBD1 matches at 8 bases. This CDR3 contains 18 residues. V gave up 3 bases and J gave up 8 bases; unmatched junction bases: 18. From germline, CDR1 is SGHNT and CDR2 YYREEE (reference sequence). Here the CDR3 reads CASSYWVGQEASEGELFF. The CDR3 DNA follows: TGTGCCAGCAGCTATTGGGTGGGACAGGAGGCCTCTGAGGGGGAGCTGTTTTTT.

V gene TRBV9 combines with J gene TRBJ2-3; D unresolved. CDR3 length equals 15 residues. V lost 0 bases, J lost 1 base, and 9 bases lay in between. Looked up from germline, CDR1 is SGDLS and CDR2 is YYNGEE. The CDR3 reads CASSVDALGTDTQYF. The DNA of the CDR3 is TGTGCCAGCAGCGTAGACGCCCTTGGCACAGATACGCAGTATTTT.

This clone was detected only a few times. The chain is built from TRBV4-1 and TRBJ1-6; 7 bases fit TRBD1. CDR3 length equals 15 residues. Germline lookup yields CDR1 MGHRA and CDR2 YSYEKL. After removal of 3 bases from V and 7 bases from J, the junction contained 6 bases not matched to a gene. CDR3 nucleotide sequence: TGCGCCAGCAGCCATACCAGGGGGAGCAATTCACCCCTCCACTTT. It encodes CASSHTRGSNSPLHF.

The chain couples TRBV10-2 to TRBJ1-3; 7 nucleotides agree with TRBD1. The germline V gene encodes CDR1 WSHSY and CDR2 SAAADI. CDR3 length equals 15 residues. V lost 4 bases, J lost 8 bases, and 11 bases stayed unmatched. CDR3 DNA sequence: TGCGCCAGCAGTGCCGAGTTGGCAGGGGGGGACACCATATATTTT. Residues: CASSAELAGGDTIYF.

The rearrangement joins TRBV11-2 to TRBJ2-7, with 7 bases lining up with TRBD1. The V gene's germline CDR1 is SGHAT and CDR2 FQNNGV. The ends lost 3 bases at V and 0 bases at J; junction bases unmatched: 5. This CDR3 has 15 residues. CDR3: CASSFPGQRSYEQYF. The CDR3 DNA reads TGTGCCAGCAGCTTCCCGGGACAGCGCTCCTACGAGCAGTACTTC.

The chain employs TRBV5-5 and TRBJ1-1; D might be TRBD1 (6 bases). Per germline, CDR1 SGHKS and CDR2 YYEKEE (reference sequence). Trimming cost V 4 bases and J 6 bases, with 19 bases left between them. The CDR3 runs to 15 residues. Here the CDR3 reads CASSTLGGADAEAFF. The CDR3 coding sequence is TGTGCCAGCAGCACCTTGGGGGGGGCGGATGCTGAAGCTTTCTTT.

The V and J genes are TRBV6-5 and TRBJ1-2; D perhaps matches TRBD1 (5 bases). The CDR3 sequence is 14 residues long. Germline CDR1 reads MNHEY; CDR2 reads SVGAGI. CDR3 DNA sequence: TGTGCTTCCACCGTGGGGGGGAGAAAAAATGGCTACACCTTC. Its protein product is CASTVGGRKNGYTF.

This rearrangement joins TRBV7-6 to TRBJ2-7, with TRBD2 as a possible D gene (5 bases). V lost 5 bases, J lost 0 bases, and 11 bases lay in between. This CDR3 is 14 amino acids long. Germline V gene sequence: CDR1 SGHVS, CDR2 FNYEAQ. This CDR3 is CASSLSGISYEQYF. The DNA for the CDR3 is TGTGCCAGCAGCCTGTCGGGGATCTCCTACGAGCAGTACTTC. Looking up the rest from reference TRBV7-6 and TRBJ2-7 gives the full variable domain: GAGVSQSPRYKVTKRGQDVALRCDPISGHVSLYWYRQALGQGPEFLTYFNYEAQQDKSGLPNDRFSAERPEGSISTLTIQRTEQRDSAMYRCASSLSGISYEQYFGPGTRLTVT.